This TCR beta chain was identified during a study of memory B cells and T cells in multiple sclerosis. General study results and limits: Normalization was needed because clone-set size differences affected shared clonotype counts.

This clone turned up a few times. As yet, its antigen is unknown. The CDR3 spans 17 residues. The V and J ends lost 2 bases and 8 bases, in that order; junction bases with no gene match: 12. The germline gives CDR1 SGHNT, CDR2 YYREEE (reference sequence). Some clones are missing from TCRdb's copy, which holds only in-frame ones; the method was immunoSEQ multiplex PCR. The sample has approximately 14,000 clones, around 63% seen once. The chain recombines TRBV5-4 with TRBJ2-1, with 11 nucleotides matching TRBD2. The specimen was memory (CD45RO+) CD4+ T cells from blood. The source is a human donor with multiple sclerosis. In DNA, the CDR3 is TGTGCCAGCAGCTTCGGGATAGCGGGGGGGCGGTTTTATGAGCAGTTCTTC. This gives the protein CASSFGIAGGRFYEQFF. The variable domain in full, completed from reference TRBV5-4 and TRBJ2-1, reads ETGVTQSPTHLIKTRGQQVTLRCSSQSGHNTVSWYQQALGQGPQFIFQYYREEENGRGNFPPRFSGLQFPNYSSELNVNALELDDSALYLCASSFGIAGGRFYEQFFGPGTRLTVL.